This entry lists 6 T cell receptor beta chains sequenced from one sample in a study of identifying expanded T cells in peripheral blood. The table came from immunoSEQ multiplex PCR; TCRdb's copy has only in-frame clones and leaves some out. Of some 65,000 clones in the sample, approximately 82% were seen once. Sequenced input: blood. The receptors stem from a person aged 18 to 70 in good health.

This chain uses TRBV7-2 with TRBJ2-3; D is unclear. Between the trimmed V and J ends, which lost 4 bases and 2 bases, there was a span of 10 bases. From germline, CDR1 is SGHTA and CDR2 FQGNSA. The CDR3 sequence is 14 residues long. The CDR3 reads CASSSQLSTDTQYF. The CDR3, as DNA: TGTGCCAGCAGCTCTCAGTTATCCACAGATACGCAGTATTTT.

The chain joins TRBV5-1 to TRBJ1-2; D is unclear. The CDR3 totals 14 residues. V was cut by 4 bases and J by 5 bases, with 15 bases left in between. Germline CDR1 and CDR2: SGHRS and YFSETQ. CDR3 coding DNA: TGCGCCAGCAGCCCCCAAGTTGACGTGTATGGCTACACCTTC. It encodes CASSPQVDVYGYTF. The entire variable domain, with the rest obtained from reference TRBV5-1 and TRBJ1-2, is as follows: KAGVTQTPRYLIKTRGQQVTLSCSPISGHRSVSWYQQTPGQGLQFLFEYFSETQRNKGNFPGRFSGRQFSNSRSEMNVSTLELGDSALYLCASSPQVDVYGYTFGSGTRLTVV.

This clone was detected only once. The gene calls are TRBV11-3 and TRBJ2-7; 9 positions match TRBD2. The V gene end was trimmed by 4 bases and the J gene end by 5 bases; junction bases not matched to a gene: 6. The CDR3 has 14 residues. The germline V gene has CDR1 SGHNT and CDR2 YENEEA. In DNA form, the CDR3 reads TGTGCCAGCAGCTCAAGCGGGAGGCCCAACGAGCAGTACTTC. It yields the protein CASSSSGRPNEQYF.

This chain connects TRBV5-1 to TRBJ1-1; possible D gene TRBD1, 6 bases. The V gene's germline CDR1 is SGHRS and CDR2 YFSETQ. V lost 2 bases to trimming and J lost 5 bases, with 16 bases between them. The CDR3 length is 15 residues. DNA of the CDR3: TGCGCCAGCAGCTTACTGGGGGGCTCCAGGACTGAAGCTTTCTTT. Its translation is CASSLLGGSRTEAFF.

The CDR3 is CASSLSRGGNTIYF. CDR3 nucleotides: TGTGCCAGCAGCTTATCCAGGGGTGGAAACACCATATATTTT. This chain connects TRBV11-2 to TRBJ1-3; possible D gene TRBD1, 6 bases. Per germline, CDR1 SGHAT and CDR2 FQNNGV. The CDR3 spans 14 residues. Trimming took off 2 bases at V and 3 bases at J, with 8 bases between the two ends.

V gene TRBV4-2 combines with J gene TRBJ2-2; 10 positions agree with TRBD2. With V trimmed by 8 bases and J by 6 bases, 6 bases remained unmatched. This CDR3 comprises 14 residues. CDR1 LGHNA and CDR2 YNFKEQ come from the germline V gene. Here the CDR3 DNA reads TGTGCCAGCGGGCTAGCGGGGGTTCCCGGGGAGCTGTTTTTT. It codes for CASGLAGVPGELFF.